The sequence of this TCR beta chain was determined in a study of radiotherapy plus CTLA-4 blockade in lung cancer. CDR1 is GTSNPN and CDR2 is SVGIG in the germline V gene (reference sequence). The V gene end was trimmed by 4 bases and the J gene end by 7 bases; junction bases not matched to a gene: 2. CDR3 length equals 12 residues. Some clones are missing from TCRdb's copy, which holds only in-frame ones; the method was immunoSEQ multiplex PCR. The table lists about 43,000 clones, approximately 67% of them singletons. The sample in question was peripheral blood, obtained from a patient treated with radiotherapy plus ipilimumab. The TCR comes from a human donor with non-small cell lung cancer who had a partial response to radiotherapy plus ipilimumab. J is TRBJ2-1 and V is TRBV30; TRBD2 matches 9 bases. The CDR3 DNA follows: TGTGCCTGGACTAGCGGGGTGAATGAGCAGTTCTTC. Translation: CAWTSGVNEQFF.